This T cell receptor (beta chain) appears in the sequencing data of a study of Graves' ophthalmopathy and Graves' hyperthyroidism (dated by TCRdb to 2017 to 2018). With regard to the full study: Peripheral blood samples were taken at the time of initial diagnosis, before any treatment was given. TCR beta repertoire signatures were used to distinguish Graves' ophthalmopathy from Graves' hyperthyroidism and to predict progression to ophthalmopathy. In total, 135 blood samples were TCR-sequenced: 40 to 45 ophthalmopathy, around 75 hyperthyroidism and some 17 hyperthyroidism-to-ophthalmopathy patients. To explore V-J signatures that distinguish ophthalmopathy from hyperthyroidism, a discovery set of about a hundred patients was enrolled, made up of 43 with ophthalmopathy and fewer than 60 with stable hyperthyroidism. The independent validation cohort included some 19 hyperthyroidism patients plus 17 patients who later progressed from hyperthyroidism to ophthalmopathy. T-cell repertoires of thyroid tissue and blood were compared in 5 or 6 hyperthyroidism patients. After sampling, hyperthyroidism patients received methimazole starting at 30 mg daily, and ophthalmopathy patients received high-dose intravenous methylprednisolone. Overall results and qualifications from the work: Sample size was not predetermined statistically, and investigators were not blinded to group allocation. In validation, the model predicted ophthalmopathy progression with about 71% sensitivity and roughly 72% specificity; more than ten predicted patients were CT-confirmed with GO in a median of around 6 months. Most of the expanded thyroid clonotypes with a frequency above 0.001 were also detected in blood, and it was suggested that the thyroid immune response may be reflected by blood repertoires. Ophthalmopathy was separated from stable hyperthyroidism by the 13-signature model with roughly 88% sensitivity and just under 84% specificity in cross-validation and with 80%/75% in the test set.

Points on this clonotype: Its antigen is unknown. At one end the junction does not follow the germline gene, possibly because of a read error.

Ophthalmopathy patients were characterized by moderately to severely active disease, a Clinical Activity Score of at least 3, a NOSPECS grade of at least 4, and a disease duration under 3 months. Patients were excluded if they had other autoimmune diseases, uncontrolled infections, pregnancy or lactation. Clinical symptoms, serum thyroxine, TRAb, thyroid ultrasound and orbital computed tomography formed the basis of the diagnosis. Using Ficoll-Paque density gradient centrifugation, PBMCs were isolated from 9.5 to 10 ml of fresh peripheral blood. Trizol reagent was used to extract the total RNA, and its quality was then checked on an Agilent 2100 Bioanalyzer. Taken from the germline V gene, the CDR1 and CDR2 loops are WSHSY and SAAADI. Reading from cysteine to phenylalanine, the CDR3 counts 14 amino acids. Here the CDR3 DNA is all that survives: 42 bases in frame from base 1. TCR beta CDR3 regions were amplified from RNA transcripts for repertoire sequencing. The first round of RT-PCR was done with HTBI primers and the Qiagen OneStep RT-PCR kit, and was followed by a second round of multiplex PCR, then size selection and purification. The libraries underwent paired-end sequencing with 100 bp reads on an Illumina HiSeq2000. The published analysis was carried out like this. SOAPnuke was used to process the reads, throwing out any read that had adapters, had uncalled bases, had a mean Phred below 15, or lacked an exact constant-primer or identifier match. High-quality paired reads were merged with COPE v1.2.5. Each unique nucleotide sequence was treated as a clonotype, and MiTCR v1.1 was used to align the clonotypes to the IMGT TRB V, D and J references. Analysis was restricted to V-J combinations with a frequency above 0.0001, which covered roughly 99% of repertoires. A TCR clonal expansion and chaos score per V-J combination was defined as the ratio of F50 clonal expansion to chaos observed in the TCRdist matrix. Welch's t-statistics and random forest were used to reduce features to about 14 V-J combinations, which were fed into a naive Bayes classifier. The Morisita-Horn index was used to measure how similar the thyroid and blood repertoires were. The raw public reads went through TCRdb reprocessing: fastp at Q25, MiXCR clone calling, in-frame beta chains kept. Each entry merges the rows of one CDR3 protein and shows their most common DNA and genes. The V and J calls and clone size come from TCRdb's table, not from the authors' own analysis. This sample comprises 740,000 or so distinct CDR3 sequences, roughly two fifths of them detected only once. The leading ten clones occupy 40% to 45% of the sample.

This receptor was taken from an adult man with Graves' ophthalmopathy. The V and J segments used are TRBV10-2 and TRBJ1-5; the D region possibly corresponds to TRBD1 (6 bases align). Sequencing was performed on peripheral blood. The DNA sequence reads TGTGCCAGCAGCCGACACAGGGGCAATCAGCCCCAGCATTTT. Protein translation: CASSRHRGNQPQHF.